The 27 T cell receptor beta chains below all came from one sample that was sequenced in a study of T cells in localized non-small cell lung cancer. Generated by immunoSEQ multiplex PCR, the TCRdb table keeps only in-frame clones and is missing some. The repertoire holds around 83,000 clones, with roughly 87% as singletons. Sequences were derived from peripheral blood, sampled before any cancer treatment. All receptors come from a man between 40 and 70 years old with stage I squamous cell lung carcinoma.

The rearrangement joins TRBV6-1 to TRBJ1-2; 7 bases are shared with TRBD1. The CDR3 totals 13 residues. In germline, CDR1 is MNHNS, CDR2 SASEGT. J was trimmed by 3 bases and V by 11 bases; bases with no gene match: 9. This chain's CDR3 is CAVSGGGYYGYTF. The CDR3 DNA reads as TGTGCCGTATCAGGGGGAGGCTACTATGGCTACACCTTC.

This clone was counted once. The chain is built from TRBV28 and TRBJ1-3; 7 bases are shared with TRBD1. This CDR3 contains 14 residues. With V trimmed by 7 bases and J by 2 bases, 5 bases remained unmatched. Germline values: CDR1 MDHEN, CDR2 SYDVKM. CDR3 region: CASTSTGTGNTIYF. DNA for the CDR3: TGTGCCAGCACCTCGACAGGGACTGGAAACACCATATATTTT.

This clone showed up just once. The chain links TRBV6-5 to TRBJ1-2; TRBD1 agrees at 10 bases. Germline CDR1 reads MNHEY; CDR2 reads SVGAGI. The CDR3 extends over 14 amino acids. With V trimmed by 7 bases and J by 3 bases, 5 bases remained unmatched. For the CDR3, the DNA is TGTGCCAGCATTCCGGGACAGGGGCACTATGGCTACACCTTC. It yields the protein CASIPGQGHYGYTF.

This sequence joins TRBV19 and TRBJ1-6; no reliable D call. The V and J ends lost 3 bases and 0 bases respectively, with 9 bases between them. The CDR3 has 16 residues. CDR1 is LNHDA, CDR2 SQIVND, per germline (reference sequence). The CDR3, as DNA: TGTGCCAGTAGTATTGCCAGCGCCTCCTATAATTCACCCCTCCACTTT. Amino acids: CASSIASASYNSPLHF.

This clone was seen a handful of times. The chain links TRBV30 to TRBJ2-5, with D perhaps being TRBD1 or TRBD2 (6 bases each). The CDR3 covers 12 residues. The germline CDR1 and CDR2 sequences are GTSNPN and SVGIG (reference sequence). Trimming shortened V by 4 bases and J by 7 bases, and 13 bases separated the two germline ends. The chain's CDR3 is CAWTPGAATQYF. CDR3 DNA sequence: TGTGCCTGGACCCCGGGGGCAGCGACCCAGTACTTC. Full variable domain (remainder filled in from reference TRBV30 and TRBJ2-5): SQTIHQWPATLVQPVGSPLSLECTVEGTSNPNLYWYRQAAGRGLQLLFYSVGIGQISSEVPQNLSASRPQDRQFILSSKKLLLSDSGFYLCAWTPGAATQYFGPGTRLLVL.

This CDR3 reads CASSPDRGYNSPLHF. CDR3 in DNA: TGTGCCAGCAGCCCGGACAGGGGTTATAATTCACCCCTCCACTTT. V is TRBV7-2 and J is TRBJ1-6; TRBD1 matches at 9 bases. V was pared by 5 bases and J by 4 bases, with 3 bases of the junction left unmatched. The CDR3 has 15 residues. Germline-derived CDR1 and CDR2 are SGHTA and FQGNSA. The full variable domain, in which reference TRBV7-2 and TRBJ1-6 provide the parts outside the CDR3, is GAGVSQSPSNKVTEKGKDVELRCDPISGHTALYWYRQSLGQGLEFLIYFQGNSAPDKSGLPSDRFSAERTGGSVSTLTIQRTQQEDSAVYLCASSPDRGYNSPLHFGNGTRLTVT.

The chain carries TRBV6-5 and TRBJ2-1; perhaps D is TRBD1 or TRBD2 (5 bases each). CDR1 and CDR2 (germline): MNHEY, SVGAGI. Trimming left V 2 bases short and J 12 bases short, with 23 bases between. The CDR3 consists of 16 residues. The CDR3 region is CASSYNAEGKPRGQFF. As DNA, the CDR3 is TGTGCCAGCAGTTACAATGCTGAGGGGAAACCCCGCGGGCAGTTCTTC.

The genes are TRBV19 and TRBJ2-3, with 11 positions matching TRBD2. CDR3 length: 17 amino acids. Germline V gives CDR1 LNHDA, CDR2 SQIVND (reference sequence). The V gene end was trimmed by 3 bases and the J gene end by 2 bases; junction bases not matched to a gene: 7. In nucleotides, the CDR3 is TGTGCCAGTAGTATCTCGTTTAGCGGGGGGGTCACAGATACGCAGTATTTT. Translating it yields CASSISFSGGVTDTQYF.

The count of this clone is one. The CDR3 spells CASSLVRGSYEQYF. The CDR3, as DNA: TGTGCCAGCAGCTTAGTACGGGGATCCTACGAGCAGTACTTC. The rearrangement uses TRBV11-2 and TRBJ2-7, with a weak D call TRBD2 (5 bases). Trimming took 1 base from V and 1 from J, leaving 8 bases between them. CDR1 is SGHAT and CDR2 is FQNNGV in the germline V gene. This CDR3 comprises 14 residues.

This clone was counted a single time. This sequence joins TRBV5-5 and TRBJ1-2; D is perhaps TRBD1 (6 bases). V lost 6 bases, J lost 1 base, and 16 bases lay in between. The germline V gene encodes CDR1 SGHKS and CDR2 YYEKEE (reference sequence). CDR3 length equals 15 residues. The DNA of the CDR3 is TGTGCCAGCACACTCGGGACAATTGTTAACTATGGCTACACCTTC. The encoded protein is CASTLGTIVNYGYTF.

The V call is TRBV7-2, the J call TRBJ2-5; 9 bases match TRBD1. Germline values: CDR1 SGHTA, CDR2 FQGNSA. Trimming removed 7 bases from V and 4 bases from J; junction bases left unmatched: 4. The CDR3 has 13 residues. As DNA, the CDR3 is TGTGCCAGCAACTACAGGGGGCTAGAGACCCAGTACTTC. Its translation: CASNYRGLETQYF.

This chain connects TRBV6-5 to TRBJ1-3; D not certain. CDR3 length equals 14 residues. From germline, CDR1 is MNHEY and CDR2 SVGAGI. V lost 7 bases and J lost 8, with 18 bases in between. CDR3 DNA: TGTGCCAGCATTCCGCCAGCCGTCCTGGACACCATATATTTT. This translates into CASIPPAVLDTIYF.

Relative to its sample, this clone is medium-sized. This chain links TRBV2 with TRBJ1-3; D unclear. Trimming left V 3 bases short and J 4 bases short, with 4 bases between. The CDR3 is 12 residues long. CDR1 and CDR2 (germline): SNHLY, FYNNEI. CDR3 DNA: TGTGCCAGCAGTGAGGGGGGAAACACCATATATTTT. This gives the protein CASSEGGNTIYF.

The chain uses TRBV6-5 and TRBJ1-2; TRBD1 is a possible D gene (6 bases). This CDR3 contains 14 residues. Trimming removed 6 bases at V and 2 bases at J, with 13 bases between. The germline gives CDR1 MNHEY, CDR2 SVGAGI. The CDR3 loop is CASRLSGVNYGYTF. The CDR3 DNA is TGTGCCAGCAGGCTTTCAGGGGTCAACTATGGCTACACCTTC.

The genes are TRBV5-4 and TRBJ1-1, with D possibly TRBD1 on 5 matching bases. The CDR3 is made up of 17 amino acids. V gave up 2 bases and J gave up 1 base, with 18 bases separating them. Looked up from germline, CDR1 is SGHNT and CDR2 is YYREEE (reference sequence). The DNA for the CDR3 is TGTGCCAGCAGCTTTGGGGCTGGGGGACCTTGGAACACTGAAGCTTTCTTT. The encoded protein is CASSFGAGGPWNTEAFF.

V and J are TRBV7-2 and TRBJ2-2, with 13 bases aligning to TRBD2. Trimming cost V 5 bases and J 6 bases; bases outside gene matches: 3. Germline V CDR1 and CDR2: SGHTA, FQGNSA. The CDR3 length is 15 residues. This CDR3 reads CASSPTSGGAGELFF. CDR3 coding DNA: TGTGCCAGCAGCCCCACTAGCGGGGGGGCCGGGGAGCTGTTTTTT. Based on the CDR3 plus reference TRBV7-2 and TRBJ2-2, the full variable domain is GAGVSQSPSNKVTEKGKDVELRCDPISGHTALYWYRQSLGQGLEFLIYFQGNSAPDKSGLPSDRFSAERTGGSVSTLTIQRTQQEDSAVYLCASSPTSGGAGELFFGEGSRLTVL.

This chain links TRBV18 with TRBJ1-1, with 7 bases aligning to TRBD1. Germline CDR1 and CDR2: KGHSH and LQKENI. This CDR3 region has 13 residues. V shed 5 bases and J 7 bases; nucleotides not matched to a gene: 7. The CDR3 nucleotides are TGTGCCAGCTCATTTACAGGGGACGGTGAAGCTTTCTTT. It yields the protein CASSFTGDGEAFF.

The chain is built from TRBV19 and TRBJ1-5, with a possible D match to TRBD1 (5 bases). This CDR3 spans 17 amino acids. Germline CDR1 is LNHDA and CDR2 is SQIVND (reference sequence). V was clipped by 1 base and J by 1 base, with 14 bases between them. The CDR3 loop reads CASSIGPGTRSNQPQHF. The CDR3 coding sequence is TGTGCCAGTAGTATAGGTCCCGGGACCAGAAGCAATCAGCCCCAGCATTTT. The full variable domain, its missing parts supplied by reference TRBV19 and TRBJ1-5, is DGGITQSPKYLFRKEGQNVTLSCEQNLNHDAMYWYRQDPGQGLRLIYYSQIVNDFQKGDIAEGYSVSREKKESFPLTVTSAQKNPTAFYLCASSIGPGTRSNQPQHFGDGTRLSIL.

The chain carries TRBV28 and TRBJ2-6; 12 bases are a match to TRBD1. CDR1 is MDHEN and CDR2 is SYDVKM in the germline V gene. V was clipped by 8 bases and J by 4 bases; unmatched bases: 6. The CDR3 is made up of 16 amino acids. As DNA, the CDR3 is TGTGCCAGCCGGGGACAGGGGGCTATGGGGGCCAACGTCCTGACTTTC. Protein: CASRGQGAMGANVLTF.

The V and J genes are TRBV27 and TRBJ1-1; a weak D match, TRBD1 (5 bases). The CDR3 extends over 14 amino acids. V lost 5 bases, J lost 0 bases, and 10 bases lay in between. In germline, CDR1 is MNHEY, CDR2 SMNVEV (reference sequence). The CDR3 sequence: CASSKTVMNTEAFF. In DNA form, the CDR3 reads TGTGCCAGCAGTAAGACAGTAATGAACACTGAAGCTTTCTTT.

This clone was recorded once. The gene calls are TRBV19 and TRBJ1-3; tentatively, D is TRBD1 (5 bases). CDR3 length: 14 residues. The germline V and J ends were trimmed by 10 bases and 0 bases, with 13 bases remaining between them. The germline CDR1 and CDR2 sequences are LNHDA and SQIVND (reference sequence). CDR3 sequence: CATVLGHSGNTIYF. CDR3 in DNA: TGTGCCACAGTACTGGGGCACTCTGGAAACACCATATATTTT.

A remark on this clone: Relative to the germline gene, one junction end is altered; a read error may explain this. CDR3 nucleotide sequence: TGCGCCAGCAGTGAGTCCGGGACCGTGGAGCTGTTTTTT. Its protein is CASSESGTVELFF. The chain uses TRBV10-1 and TRBJ2-2; D tentatively reads TRBD1 or TRBD2 (5 bases each). Per the germline V gene, CDR1 is WNHNN and CDR2 is SYGVQD (reference sequence). The CDR3 has 13 residues.

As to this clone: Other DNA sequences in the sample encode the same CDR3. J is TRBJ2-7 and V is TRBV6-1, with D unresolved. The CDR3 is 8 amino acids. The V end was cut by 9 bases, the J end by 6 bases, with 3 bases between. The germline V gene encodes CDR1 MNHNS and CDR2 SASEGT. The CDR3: CASSEQYF. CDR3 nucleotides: TGTGCCAGTAGCGAGCAGTACTTC.

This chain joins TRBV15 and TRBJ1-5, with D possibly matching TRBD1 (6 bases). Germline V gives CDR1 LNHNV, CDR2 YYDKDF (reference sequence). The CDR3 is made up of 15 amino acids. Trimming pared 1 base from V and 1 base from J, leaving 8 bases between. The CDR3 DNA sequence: TGTGCCACCAGCAGAGGGGGGGCGAGCAATCAGCCCCAGCATTTT. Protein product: CATSRGGASNQPQHF.

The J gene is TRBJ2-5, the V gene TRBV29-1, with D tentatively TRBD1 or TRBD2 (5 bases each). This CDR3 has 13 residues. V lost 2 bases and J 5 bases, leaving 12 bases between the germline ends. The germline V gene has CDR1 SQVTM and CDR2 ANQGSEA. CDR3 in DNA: TGCAGCGTTGAACTCGCAGGGACCGAGACCCAGTACTTC. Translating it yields CSVELAGTETQYF.

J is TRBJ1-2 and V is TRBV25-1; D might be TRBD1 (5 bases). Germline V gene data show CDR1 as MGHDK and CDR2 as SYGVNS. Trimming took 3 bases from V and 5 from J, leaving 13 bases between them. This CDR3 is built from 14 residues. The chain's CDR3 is CASSEYGTAYGYTF. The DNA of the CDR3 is TGTGCCAGCAGTGAGTACGGGACGGCTTATGGCTACACCTTC.

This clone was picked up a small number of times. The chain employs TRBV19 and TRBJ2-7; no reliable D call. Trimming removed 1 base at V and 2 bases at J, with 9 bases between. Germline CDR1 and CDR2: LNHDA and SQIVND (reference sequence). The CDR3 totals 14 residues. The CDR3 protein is CASSIGQRTYEQYF. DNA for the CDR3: TGTGCCAGTAGTATAGGGCAGCGTACCTACGAGCAGTACTTC.